This passage covers 25 T cell receptor beta chains from one sample sequenced in a study of control samples from healthy donors and cancer patients. The repertoire was sequenced with immunoSEQ multiplex PCR; TCRdb's copy has only in-frame clones and lacks some. The sample consists of around 80,000 clones, around 92% of them appearing once. The specimen was blood. These receptors originate from a man over 45 in good health.

In this sample, this clone turned up a few times. This chain links TRBV27 with TRBJ1-1; D remains unclear. CDR3 length: 14 amino acids. The V end was cut by 5 bases, the J end by 0 bases, with 10 bases between. Germline V gene sequence: CDR1 MNHEY, CDR2 SMNVEV (reference sequence). CDR3 region: CASSPLPMNTEAFF. CDR3 sequence (DNA): TGTGCCAGCAGTCCCCTTCCCATGAACACTGAAGCTTTCTTT.

The rearrangement links TRBV5-1 to TRBJ2-3; 7 bases line up with TRBD2. The V gene end was trimmed by 0 bases and the J gene end by 2 bases; junction bases not matched to a gene: 6. This CDR3 has 16 residues. Germline lookup yields CDR1 SGHRS and CDR2 YFSETQ. CDR3 sequence reads: CASSLGVAGDTDTQYF. The CDR3 coding sequence is TGCGCCAGCAGCTTGGGGGTGGCGGGAGACACAGATACGCAGTATTTT.

This rearrangement joins TRBV5-5 to TRBJ1-2; a weak D match, TRBD1 (5 bases). V lost 5 bases to trimming and J lost 1 base, with 9 bases between them. The germline gives CDR1 SGHKS, CDR2 YYEKEE (reference sequence). This CDR3 has 13 amino acids. CDR3 in DNA: TGTGCCAGCAGAGACAGCCTTAACTATGGCTACACCTTC. This translates into CASRDSLNYGYTF.

The gene calls are TRBV24-1 and TRBJ2-5; the match to TRBD2 covers 13 bases. The CDR3 loop spans 17 amino acids. The ends lost 4 bases at V and 2 bases at J; junction bases unmatched: 6. Germline V CDR1 and CDR2: KGHDR, SFDVKD. Here the CDR3 reads CATSDPGLAGEQETQYF. CDR3 DNA sequence: TGTGCCACCAGTGACCCTGGACTAGCGGGGGAACAAGAGACCCAGTACTTC.

V gene TRBV19 combines with J gene TRBJ1-4, with 7 nucleotides matching TRBD1. The trim removed 8 bases at V and 7 bases at J, leaving 7 bases unmatched. From germline, CDR1 is LNHDA and CDR2 SQIVND (reference sequence). CDR3 length equals 13 residues. The CDR3 nucleotides read TGTGCCAGTTCGACAGGGAGGGCTGAAAAACTGTTTTTT. As protein: CASSTGRAEKLFF.

V usage is TRBV5-6 and J usage is TRBJ2-1; a weak D match, TRBD1 (5 bases). There are 16 residues in the CDR3. Trimming removed 3 bases at V and 4 bases at J, with 17 bases between. Per the germline V gene, CDR1 is SGHDT and CDR2 is YYEEEE. CDR3: CASSSPRALRYNEQFF. The CDR3 DNA follows: TGTGCCAGCAGCTCCCCCAGGGCCCTACGTTACAATGAGCAGTTCTTC. Combining the CDR3 with reference TRBV5-6 and TRBJ2-1 gives the whole variable domain DAGVTQSPTHLIKTRGQQVTLRCSPKSGHDTVSWYQQALGQGPQFIFQYYEEEERQRGNFPDRFSGHQFPNYSSELNVNALLLGDSALYLCASSSPRALRYNEQFFGPGTRLTVL.

This rearrangement joins TRBV9 to TRBJ1-4; no definite D call. The CDR3 length is 12 residues. Germline lookup yields CDR1 SGDLS and CDR2 YYNGEE. V was pared by 4 bases and J by 6 bases, with 7 bases between. The CDR3 here is CASSRVDEKLFF. The CDR3 DNA sequence: TGTGCCAGCAGCCGTGTGGATGAAAAACTGTTTTTT.

DNA of the CDR3: TGTGCCAGCAGCGGAACGACAGTAATTTATGGCTACACCTTC. Its protein product is CASSGTTVIYGYTF. The V call is TRBV9, the J call TRBJ1-2, with D possibly matching TRBD1 (5 bases). The germline gives CDR1 SGDLS, CDR2 YYNGEE. V lost 3 bases and J lost 5, with 14 bases in between. The CDR3 is made up of 14 amino acids.

Here the CDR3 DNA reads TGTGCCAGTCAACAGGGCTCAGATACGCAGTATTTT. Its protein product is CASQQGSDTQYF. V and J are TRBV6-6 and TRBJ2-3; D possibly corresponds to TRBD1 (6 bases). V lost 9 bases, J lost 4 bases, and 11 bases lay in between. The CDR3 spans 12 residues. The germline gives CDR1 MNHNY, CDR2 SVGAGI (reference sequence).

The rearrangement links TRBV3-1 (or the pseudogene TRBV3-2) to TRBJ1-4, with D unresolved. This CDR3 has 12 residues. V was cut by 0 bases and J by 8 bases, with 4 bases left in between. The germline CDR1 and CDR2 sequences are LGHDT and YNNKEL (reference sequence). CDR3 DNA sequence: TGTGCCAGCAGCCAAGACGCGGAAAAACTGTTTTTT. Translation: CASSQDAEKLFF.

The chain couples TRBV5-1 to TRBJ1-4, with no clear D. The V end was cut by 0 bases, the J end by 5 bases, with 5 bases between. The germline CDR1 and CDR2 sequences are SGHRS and YFSETQ. There are 13 residues in the CDR3. CDR3 sequence: CASSLDLNEKLFF. The DNA for the CDR3 is TGCGCCAGCAGCTTGGATTTGAATGAAAAACTGTTTTTT.

This chain uses TRBV30 with TRBJ1-2; no clear D. The CDR3 is 12 amino acids. Trimming removed 7 bases at V and 3 bases at J, with 12 bases between. Germline V gene lookup returns CDR1 GTSNPN and CDR2 SVGIG (reference sequence). The CDR3 sequence is CAYRGRDYGYTF. CDR3 nucleotide sequence: TGTGCCTACCGGGGAAGGGACTATGGCTACACCTTC.

The chain joins TRBV7-9 to TRBJ1-2, with a possible D match to TRBD1 (6 bases). The CDR3 has 15 residues. Trimming left V 0 bases short and J 3 bases short, with 11 bases between. Germline V CDR1 and CDR2: SEHNR, FQNEAQ (reference sequence). As DNA, the CDR3 is TGTGCCAGCAGCTTAGCGGGGGGCGCATACTATGGCTACACCTTC. Protein sequence: CASSLAGGAYYGYTF. The full variable domain, its missing parts supplied by reference TRBV7-9 and TRBJ1-2, is DTGVSQNPRHKITKRGQNVTFRCDPISEHNRLYWYRQTLGQGPEFLTYFQNEAQLEKSRLLSDRFSAERPKGSFSTLEIQRTEQGDSAMYLCASSLAGGAYYGYTFGSGTRLTVV.

This clone occurred a few times. The rearrangement links TRBV18 to TRBJ2-5; D perhaps matches TRBD2 (5 bases). V was clipped by 2 bases and J by 5 bases, with 6 bases between them. The CDR3 runs 12 residues. The germline V gene encodes CDR1 KGHSH and CDR2 LQKENI. The CDR3 nucleotides read TGTGCCAGCTCACCAACGGGGGAGACCCAGTACTTC. Translation: CASSPTGETQYF.

The chain has TRBV3-1 (or the pseudogene TRBV3-2) and TRBJ1-2, with D possibly matching TRBD1 (6 bases). Germline assignment: CDR1 LGHDT and CDR2 YNNKEL (reference sequence). The CDR3 has 16 residues. The V end was cut by 1 base, the J end by 5 bases, with 17 bases between. CDR3 amino acids: CASSQGYGGLGYGYTF. Written as DNA, the CDR3 is TGTGCCAGCAGCCAAGGCTACGGGGGGCTAGGGTATGGCTACACCTTC.

The chain couples TRBV7-3 to TRBJ2-3; D remains ambiguous. The germline V gene has CDR1 SGHTA and CDR2 FQGTGA. V lost 0 bases and J 4 bases, leaving 5 bases between the germline ends. This CDR3 is built from 13 residues. CDR3 sequence reads: CASSLTYADTQYF. CDR3 nucleotide sequence: TGTGCCAGCAGCTTAACTTATGCAGATACGCAGTATTTT.

In its sample, this clone was seen once. This chain links TRBV13 with TRBJ2-3; 12 nucleotides match TRBD1. CDR3 length: 15 amino acids. In germline, CDR1 is PRHDT, CDR2 FYEKMQ (reference sequence). Trimming at V came to 4 bases and at J to 3 bases, leaving 2 bases not matched to a gene. The CDR3 sequence: CASSSGQGATDTQYF. The CDR3 bases are TGTGCCAGCAGCTCGGGACAGGGGGCGACAGATACGCAGTATTTT. The full variable domain, completed using reference TRBV13 and TRBJ2-3, is AAGVIQSPRHLIKEKRETATLKCYPIPRHDTVYWYQQGPGQDPQFLISFYEKMQSDKGSIPDRFSAQQFSDYHSELNMSSLELGDSALYFCASSSGQGATDTQYFGPGTRLTVL.

This chain uses TRBV24-1 with TRBJ2-1; 8 nucleotides agree with TRBD2. Germline V lookup: CDR1 KGHDR, CDR2 SFDVKD. The V and J ends lost 2 bases and 15 bases, in that order; junction bases with no gene match: 11. This CDR3 is built from 14 residues. The CDR3 DNA sequence: TGTGCCACCAGTGATTATTGGCGGGGGGCTCCCCCGTTCTTC. This codes for CATSDYWRGAPPFF.

V is TRBV14 and J is TRBJ1-6; the D is unclear. This CDR3 contains 15 residues. Looked up from germline, CDR1 is SGHDN and CDR2 is FVKESK. Deletions cut 3 bases from V and 5 bases from J, with 11 bases between. CDR3 in amino acids: CASSHRTVNNSPLHF. DNA for the CDR3: TGTGCCAGCAGCCATCGCACAGTTAATAATTCACCCCTCCACTTT.

The chain carries TRBV9 and TRBJ1-1; D is possibly TRBD1 (6 bases). Trimming left V 4 bases short and J 1 base short, with 17 bases between. The CDR3 covers 16 residues. Germline V lookup: CDR1 SGDLS, CDR2 YYNGEE. In DNA form, the CDR3 reads TGTGCCAGCAGCCCCCAATACAGGGTATGGAACACTGAAGCTTTCTTT. Its translation is CASSPQYRVWNTEAFF.

The rearrangement joins TRBV11-2 to TRBJ1-5; D is unclear. Per germline, CDR1 SGHAT and CDR2 FQNNGV. Trimming pared 5 bases from V and 5 bases from J, leaving 13 bases between. CDR3 length: 14 amino acids. This CDR3 is CASSPNRGDQPQHF. CDR3 sequence (DNA): TGTGCCAGCAGCCCTAATCGCGGAGATCAGCCCCAGCATTTT.

This chain joins TRBV19 and TRBJ2-5; TRBD2 matches at 13 bases. Germline V gene lookup returns CDR1 LNHDA and CDR2 SQIVND (reference sequence). This CDR3 comprises 17 residues. The J segment lost 2 bases and the V segment lost 4 bases, leaving 7 bases of the junction unmatched. CDR3 sequence reads: CASSTSLLAGGQETQYF. The CDR3 region has the DNA TGTGCCAGTAGTACATCCCTACTAGCGGGGGGGCAAGAGACCCAGTACTTC.

V is TRBV2 and J is TRBJ1-2; D call uncertain. The V gene's germline CDR1 is SNHLY and CDR2 FYNNEI. The CDR3 is 12 residues long. V was pared by 10 bases and J by 6 bases, with 15 bases between. CDR3 nucleotide sequence: TGTGCCATAGCGCGAGAAGTTCATGGCTACACCTTC. As protein: CAIAREVHGYTF.

This clone has just a few counts. This chain joins TRBV29-1 and TRBJ1-2; 9 bases align to TRBD1. CDR3 length: 15 amino acids. Losses at the gene ends were 1 base for V and 4 bases for J; bases not matched to a gene: 7. Germline CDR1 SQVTM, CDR2 ANQGSEA. The CDR3 region has the DNA TGCAGCGTTGAAGCACAGGGGGCGCGTCCCTATGGCTACACCTTC. This encodes CSVEAQGARPYGYTF.

This chain connects TRBV7-9 to TRBJ1-1, with unresolved D. Trimming shortened V by 1 base and J by 10 bases, and 10 bases separated the two germline ends. CDR1 and CDR2 from the germline V gene are SEHNR and FQNEAQ (reference sequence). There are 12 residues in the CDR3. The CDR3 DNA sequence: TGTGCCAGCAGCTTAGGGAGTGGGGTAGCTTTCTTT. This gives the protein CASSLGSGVAFF. Supplemented by reference TRBV7-9 and TRBJ1-1, the full variable domain reads DTGVSQNPRHKITKRGQNVTFRCDPISEHNRLYWYRQTLGQGPEFLTYFQNEAQLEKSRLLSDRFSAERPKGSFSTLEIQRTEQGDSAMYLCASSLGSGVAFFGQGTRLTVV.